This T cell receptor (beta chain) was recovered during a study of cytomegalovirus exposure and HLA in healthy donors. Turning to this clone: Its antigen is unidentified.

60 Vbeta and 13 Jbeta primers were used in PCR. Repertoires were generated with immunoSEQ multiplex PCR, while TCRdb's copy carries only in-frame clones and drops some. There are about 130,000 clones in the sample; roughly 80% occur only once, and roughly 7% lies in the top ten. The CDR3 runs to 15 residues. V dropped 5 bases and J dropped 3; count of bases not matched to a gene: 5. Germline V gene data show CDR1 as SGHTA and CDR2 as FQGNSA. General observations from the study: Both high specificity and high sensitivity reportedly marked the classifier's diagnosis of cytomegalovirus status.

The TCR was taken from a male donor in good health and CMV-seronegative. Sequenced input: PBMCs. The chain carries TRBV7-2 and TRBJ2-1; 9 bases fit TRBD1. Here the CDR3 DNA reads TGTGCCAGCAGCCCGACAGGGGGGATCTACAATGAGCAGTTCTTC. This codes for CASSPTGGIYNEQFF.